The T cell receptor beta chain under discussion was sequenced for a study of cytomegalovirus exposure and HLA in healthy donors. The V gene end was trimmed by 6 bases and the J gene end by 7 bases; junction bases not matched to a gene: 6. CDR1 is SNHLY and CDR2 is FYNNEI in the germline V gene. This CDR3 is 13 amino acids long. Findings and caveats of the study: According to an earlier analysis, most TCR beta V segments yielded productive rearrangements about 87% or about 30% of the time. Researchers had no immune exposure information except CMV serostatus available. The authors later found HLA-associated TCR beta chains more clonally expanded than equally common others. Versus the roughly 700-donor mean, an Asian-associated ancestry cluster reportedly showed fewer N-insertions in a later analysis.

To note about this clone: The antigen remains unidentified.

Primers: 60 Vbeta forward and 13 Jbeta reverse. Assay: immunoSEQ multiplex PCR; the TCRdb copy retains only in-frame clones and omits some. The sample records around 160,000 clones, roughly 71% being singletons. Material for sequencing was PBMCs. V and J are TRBV2 and TRBJ2-1, with 7 bases fitting TRBD2. The sequence was obtained from a male donor in good health and CMV-seropositive. This CDR3 is CASRLTSVNEQFF. CDR3 DNA: TGTGCCAGCAGACTAACTAGCGTTAATGAGCAGTTCTTC.